These 32 T cell receptor beta chains were sequenced from one sample in a study of shared clonotypes between healthy human individuals. Produced via immunoSEQ multiplex PCR; TCRdb's table is partial and in-frame only. The data show more than 2 million clones, just over 90% seen once. Cells designated naive CD8 were CD45RO-negative and were positively selected for CCR7, with terminally differentiated effector memory CD45RA+ cells excluded. Sequenced material: naive CD8+ T cells from PBMCs. The receptors were gathered from a man aged 18 to 30 in good health. Some clones in this sample may be carry-over from other donors' samples.

V and J are TRBV7-9 and TRBJ1-4, with 9 bases aligning to TRBD1. This CDR3 spans 14 amino acids. The V gene's germline CDR1 is SEHNR and CDR2 FQNEAQ (reference sequence). V lost 5 bases and J lost 3; bases outside the gene matches: 1. CDR3: CASSRDRANEKLFF. CDR3 in DNA: TGTGCCAGCAGCCGGGACAGGGCTAATGAAAAACTGTTTTTT.

Only a few counts were recorded for this clone. The rearrangement uses TRBV28 and TRBJ1-1; no clear D gene. This CDR3 contains 13 residues. Per germline, CDR1 MDHEN and CDR2 SYDVKM. The ends were cut back, 5 bases at V and 0 bases at J, with 7 bases in the middle. CDR3 sequence (DNA): TGTGCCAGCAGTCAGGACTTGAACACTGAAGCTTTCTTT. The encoded protein is CASSQDLNTEAFF.

The V gene is TRBV1, the J gene TRBJ2-5; TRBD2, the D gene given by the table, was not confirmed from the DNA. TRBV1 is flagged as a pseudogene. The CDR3 totals 13 residues. CDR3 coding DNA: TGCACCAGCAGCCCGGGACTAGTAGGGACCCAGTACTTC. It codes for CTSSPGLVGTQYF.

The chain has TRBV7-3 and TRBJ2-2; TRBD1 agrees at 12 bases. After removal of 1 base from V and 6 bases from J, the junction contained 6 bases not matched to a gene. This CDR3 comprises 17 residues. The V gene's germline CDR1 is SGHTA and CDR2 FQGTGA. CDR3: CASSLNPGQGAAGELFF. CDR3 in DNA: TGTGCCAGCAGCTTAAACCCGGGACAGGGGGCAGCCGGGGAGCTGTTTTTT. The entire variable domain, with the rest obtained from reference TRBV7-3 and TRBJ2-2, is as follows: GAGVSQTPSNKVTEKGKYVELRCDPISGHTALYWYRQSLGQGPEFLIYFQGTGAADDSGLPNDRFFAVRPEGSVSTLKIQRTERGDSAVYLCASSLNPGQGAAGELFFGEGSRLTVL.

This sequence joins TRBV9 and TRBJ1-5; 9 bases are a match to TRBD1. From germline, CDR1 is SGDLS and CDR2 YYNGEE. The trim removed 2 bases at V and 2 bases at J, leaving 2 bases unmatched. The CDR3 sequence is 15 residues long. The DNA of the CDR3 is TGTGCCAGCAGCGTGACAGGGGGTGGCAATCAGCCCCAGCATTTT. Its protein is CASSVTGGGNQPQHF.

The chain links TRBV5-1 to TRBJ2-1; D is possibly TRBD1 (6 bases). The CDR3 runs 14 residues. The V end lost 3 bases, the J end lost 6 bases, and 13 bases lay between the germline ends. Germline loops: CDR1 SGHRS, CDR2 YFSETQ. CDR3 sequence (DNA): TGCGCCAGCAGCTCACCAGGGGCGCGCAATGAGCAGTTCTTC. The encoded protein is CASSSPGARNEQFF.

The genes are TRBV19 and TRBJ2-1; 7 nucleotides agree with TRBD2. With 4 bases clipped from V and 5 bases from J, the junction kept 11 bases outside the gene matches. The CDR3 runs 16 residues. Germline CDR1 LNHDA, CDR2 SQIVND (reference sequence). The CDR3 DNA is TGTGCCAGTAGTACCTCGACTATGAGCGGGAACAATGAGCAGTTCTTC. Its translation is CASSTSTMSGNNEQFF.

The chain is built from TRBV18 and TRBJ1-4; D perhaps matches TRBD1 (5 bases). The CDR3 length is 16 residues. Per germline, CDR1 KGHSH and CDR2 LQKENI. The germline V and J ends were trimmed by 3 bases and 3 bases, with 14 bases remaining between them. The CDR3 bases are TGTGCCAGCTCACCCCTCCGGGGGAGGGCTAATGAAAAACTGTTTTTT. It translates to CASSPLRGRANEKLFF.

The chain combines TRBV27 with TRBJ2-1, with a possible D match to TRBD1 (5 bases). The germline CDR1 and CDR2 sequences are MNHEY and SMNVEV (reference sequence). Trimming took off 6 bases at V and 4 bases at J, with 25 bases between the two ends. The CDR3 is 18 amino acids. The CDR3 loop is CASSAQGRRGLVYNEQFF. The CDR3 DNA reads as TGTGCCAGCAGCGCACAAGGGCGAAGGGGCCTCGTATACAATGAGCAGTTCTTC.

This chain joins TRBV27 and TRBJ1-1; 8 nucleotides align to TRBD1. J was trimmed by 3 bases and V by 2 bases; bases with no gene match: 17. This CDR3 region has 19 residues. Germline CDR1 MNHEY, CDR2 SMNVEV (reference sequence). In DNA form, the CDR3 reads TGTGCCAGCAGTTTAAATTTCGGTGGCAGGGGGCGCCCGCACACTGAAGCTTTCTTT. Translated: CASSLNFGGRGRPHTEAFF.

With regard to this clone: The sample holds other DNA sequences that translate to the same CDR3. The chain uses TRBV27 and TRBJ2-2, with 8 bases aligning to TRBD1. V shed 2 bases, J shed 1 base, and the junction held 0 bases outside the gene matches. From germline, CDR1 is MNHEY and CDR2 SMNVEV (reference sequence). This CDR3 has 15 residues. The CDR3 spells CASSLGQGNTGELFF. As DNA, the CDR3 is TGTGCCAGCAGTTTAGGACAGGGGAACACCGGGGAGCTGTTTTTT.

The V gene is TRBV11-2, the J gene TRBJ2-3; 7 nucleotides agree with TRBD2. This CDR3 contains 13 residues. The trim removed 3 bases at V and 7 bases at J, leaving 4 bases unmatched. Germline V gene sequence: CDR1 SGHAT, CDR2 FQNNGV. CDR3 loop: CASSLGGSHTQYF. The DNA of the CDR3 is TGTGCCAGCAGCTTGGGAGGGTCCCATACGCAGTATTTT. Based on the CDR3 plus reference TRBV11-2 and TRBJ2-3, the full variable domain is EAGVAQSPRYKIIEKRQSVAFWCNPISGHATLYWYQQILGQGPKLLIQFQNNGVVDDSQLPKDRFSAERLKGVDSTLKIQPAKLEDSAVYLCASSLGGSHTQYFGPGTRLTVL.

V gene TRBV5-6 combines with J gene TRBJ1-1, with 8 bases aligning to TRBD1. The CDR3 loop spans 13 amino acids. Germline V gives CDR1 SGHDT, CDR2 YYEEEE. V lost 2 bases to trimming and J lost 11 bases; unmatched junction nucleotides: 8. CDR3 coding DNA: TGTGCCAGCAGCTTTGGCAGGGGGCTGTTTGCTTTCTTT. Translating it yields CASSFGRGLFAFF.

A single count supports this clone. The V call is TRBV27, the J call TRBJ2-1; D is perhaps TRBD2 (5 bases). Deletions cut 3 bases from V and 4 bases from J, with 10 bases between. The CDR3 length is 14 residues. The germline CDR1 and CDR2 sequences are MNHEY and SMNVEV (reference sequence). The CDR3 is CASSLSKRYNEQFF. The DNA of the CDR3 is TGTGCCAGCAGTTTGTCTAAGCGGTACAATGAGCAGTTCTTC.

CDR3 amino acids: CASSSDSRTDTQYF. CDR3 sequence (DNA): TGTGCCAGCAGTTCGGACAGTCGCACAGATACGCAGTATTTT. This chain joins TRBV27 and TRBJ2-3, with TRBD1 as a possible D gene (6 bases). Trimming took 4 bases from V and 1 from J, leaving 9 bases between them. CDR1 and CDR2 from the germline V gene are MNHEY and SMNVEV (reference sequence). The CDR3 sequence is 14 residues long.

V gene TRBV5-6 combines with J gene TRBJ2-3; D perhaps matches TRBD1 (6 bases). Trimming took off 4 bases at V and 0 bases at J, with 15 bases between the two ends. The CDR3 totals 16 residues. Germline V gene data show CDR1 as SGHDT and CDR2 as YYEEEE. DNA for the CDR3: TGTGCCAGCAGCCGCCTCAGGGGAACTAGCACAGATACGCAGTATTTT. Encoded protein: CASSRLRGTSTDTQYF.

This chain uses TRBV7-9 with TRBJ1-6; 7 bases line up with TRBD1. The J segment lost 6 bases and the V segment lost 3 bases, leaving 8 bases of the junction unmatched. Germline CDR1 SEHNR, CDR2 FQNEAQ (reference sequence). The CDR3 extends over 16 amino acids. The CDR3 coding sequence is TGTGCCAGCAGCTTCGACAGGGAAGTTGGTAATTCACCCCTCCACTTT. This sequence encodes CASSFDREVGNSPLHF.

J is TRBJ1-2 and V is TRBV2; D is unresolved. Germline loops: CDR1 SNHLY, CDR2 FYNNEI. Between the trimmed V and J ends, which lost 0 bases and 3 bases, there was a span of 8 bases. This CDR3 has 14 residues. The CDR3 sequence: CASSEAHGYYGYTF. In nucleotides, the CDR3 is TGTGCCAGCAGTGAAGCGCACGGCTACTATGGCTACACCTTC.

V and J are TRBV7-3 and TRBJ2-1, with 8 nucleotides matching TRBD2. Trimming took 4 bases from V and 0 from J; bases not matched to a gene: 8. This CDR3 is 17 amino acids long. CDR1 is SGHTA and CDR2 is FQGTGA in the germline V gene. In DNA, the CDR3 is TGTGCCAGCAGCTCCCCATCAAGCGGGAGCTCCTACAATGAGCAGTTCTTC. It is translated as CASSSPSSGSSYNEQFF.

This clone came up a few times. The chain carries TRBV15 and TRBJ2-7; maybe TRBD1 (5 bases). CDR1 and CDR2 from the germline V gene are LNHNV and YYDKDF (reference sequence). The CDR3 sequence is 14 residues long. V was trimmed by 5 bases and J by 3 bases, leaving 14 bases between them. The CDR3 reads CATSGDRQNYEQYF. The CDR3 DNA follows: TGTGCCACCAGCGGTGACAGACAGAACTACGAGCAGTACTTC.

As concerns this clone: This specimen includes other DNA sequences encoding the same CDR3. The J gene is TRBJ1-1, the V gene TRBV5-6; D is unclear. The CDR3 loop spans 12 amino acids. Germline V CDR1 and CDR2: SGHDT, YYEEEE. The germline V and J ends were trimmed by 2 bases and 3 bases, with 5 bases remaining between them. The CDR3 coding sequence is TGTGCCAGCAGCTTAGGCGACACTGAAGCTTTCTTT. It encodes CASSLGDTEAFF.

The genes are TRBV28 and TRBJ1-1; the D gene is possibly TRBD1 (6 bases). This CDR3 has 11 amino acids. Trimming stripped 6 bases from V and 10 bases from J, with 12 bases between. In germline, CDR1 is MDHEN, CDR2 SYDVKM. CDR3 DNA sequence: TGTGCCAGCAGCGAACAGGGTTCAGCTTTCTTT. It encodes CASSEQGSAFF.

The chain employs TRBV4-1 and TRBJ2-7; possibly TRBD1 for D (5 bases). V was clipped by 0 bases and J by 0 bases, with 9 bases between them. The CDR3 loop spans 15 amino acids. CDR1 MGHRA and CDR2 YSYEKL come from the germline V gene. The CDR3 protein is CASSQERQSSYEQYF. CDR3 DNA: TGCGCCAGCAGCCAAGAAAGACAGAGCTCCTACGAGCAGTACTTC.

V and J are TRBV6-1 and TRBJ2-2; perhaps TRBD1 as D (6 bases). With 4 bases removed from V and 0 bases from J, the gap between germline ends came to 21 bases. The CDR3 is 19 residues long. The germline V gene encodes CDR1 MNHNS and CDR2 SASEGT. CDR3 nucleotides: TGTGCCAGCAGTGGCTTTCTCGGGACACCCTACGCGAACACCGGGGAGCTGTTTTTT. It is translated as CASSGFLGTPYANTGELFF.

The V gene is TRBV5-8, the J gene TRBJ2-2; D gene uncertain. Germline V gene lookup returns CDR1 SGHTS and CDR2 YDEGEE. The CDR3 extends over 16 amino acids. V shed 0 bases and J shed 0 bases, with 9 bases lying between them. CDR3 nucleotide sequence: TGTGCCAGCAGCTTGGGTCTATTAGCGAACACCGGGGAGCTGTTTTTT. It translates to CASSLGLLANTGELFF.

The gene calls are TRBV6-5 and TRBJ1-1; D ambiguous. The germline CDR1 and CDR2 sequences are MNHEY and SVGAGI. This CDR3 has 12 residues. V shed 2 bases and J shed 8 bases, with 9 bases lying between them. CDR3 loop: CASSYPADEAFF. CDR3 nucleotide sequence: TGTGCCAGCAGTTACCCTGCAGACGAAGCTTTCTTT.

The chain couples TRBV6-1 to TRBJ1-2; TRBD1 agrees at 11 bases. This CDR3 has 15 residues. After removal of 6 bases from V and 4 bases from J, the junction contained 7 bases not matched to a gene. Germline lookup yields CDR1 MNHNS and CDR2 SASEGT. In DNA, the CDR3 is TGTGCCAGCAGGCGGACAGGGGGCCCCATCTATGGCTACACCTTC. It yields the protein CASRRTGGPIYGYTF.

CDR3 sequence: CASSLWTSGETQYF. The CDR3 DNA is TGCGCCAGCAGCTTGTGGACTAGCGGGGAGACCCAGTACTTC. The chain combines TRBV5-1 with TRBJ2-5; TRBD2 matches at 11 bases. Trimming took 1 base from V and 5 from J; bases not matched to a gene: 1. Germline V gene sequence: CDR1 SGHRS, CDR2 YFSETQ. The CDR3 sequence is 14 residues long.

This chain links TRBV5-6 with TRBJ1-5; TRBD1 matches 9 bases. Germline lookup yields CDR1 SGHDT and CDR2 YYEEEE. The CDR3 spans 15 residues. V lost 6 bases to trimming and J lost 5 bases; unmatched junction nucleotides: 9. The CDR3 loop reads CASTILGDRDQPQHF. The CDR3 DNA sequence: TGTGCCAGCACCATCCTCGGGGACAGGGATCAGCCCCAGCATTTT.

The chain joins TRBV27 to TRBJ2-7; D perhaps matches TRBD2 (5 bases). The V gene's germline CDR1 is MNHEY and CDR2 SMNVEV (reference sequence). The CDR3 totals 17 residues. The V gene lost 1 base and the J gene lost 0 bases, with 16 bases spanning the gap. The CDR3 nucleotides read TGTGCCAGCAGTTTATTGGGCACGGGAACAGCCTCCTACGAGCAGTACTTC. It encodes CASSLLGTGTASYEQYF.

With respect to this clone: The same CDR3 arises from other DNA sequences in this sample as well. Written as DNA, the CDR3 is TGTGCCAGCAGTTTCTACCCCGAGCAGTACTTC. This encodes CASSFYPEQYF. The rearrangement links TRBV28 to TRBJ2-7; D is uncertain. Per the germline V gene, CDR1 is MDHEN and CDR2 is SYDVKM. Trimming shortened V by 3 bases and J by 6 bases, and 6 bases separated the two germline ends. The length of the CDR3 is 11 residues.

The J gene is TRBJ2-7, the V gene TRBV19; D could derive from TRBD1 or TRBD2 (5 bases each). Germline V gives CDR1 LNHDA, CDR2 SQIVND (reference sequence). The CDR3 runs to 13 residues. The V gene lost 6 bases and the J gene lost 2 bases, with 11 bases spanning the gap. The CDR3 DNA is TGTGCCAGTAGGGCCGGGACGACCTACGAGCAGTACTTC. Its translation is CASRAGTTYEQYF.